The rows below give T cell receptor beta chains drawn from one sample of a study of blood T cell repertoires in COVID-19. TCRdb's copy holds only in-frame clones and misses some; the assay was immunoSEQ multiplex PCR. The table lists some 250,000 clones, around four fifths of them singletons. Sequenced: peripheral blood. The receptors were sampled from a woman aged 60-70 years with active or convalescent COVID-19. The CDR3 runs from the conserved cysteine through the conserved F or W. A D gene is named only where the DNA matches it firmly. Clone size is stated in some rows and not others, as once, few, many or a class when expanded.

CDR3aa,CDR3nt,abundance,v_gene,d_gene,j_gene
CASSPKGGGALSYEQYF,TGTGCCAGCAGCCCCAAGGGAGGGGGGGCCCTCTCCTACGAGCAGTACTTC,few,TRBV9,.,TRBJ2-7
CASSSSSGGETQYF,TGTGCCAGCAGCTCCTCTAGCGGTGGAGAGACCCAGTACTTC,.,TRBV7-3,TRBD2,TRBJ2-5
CASTKGGLALGELFF,TGTGCCAGCACAAAAGGGGGACTAGCGCTCGGGGAGCTGTTTTTT,.,TRBV6-6,TRBD2,TRBJ2-2
CASSIYHRATEAFF,TGTGCCAGTAGTATATATCACAGGGCCACTGAAGCTTTCTTT,few,TRBV19,.,TRBJ1-1
CASSRGSLNQPQHF,TGTGCCAGCAGTAGGGGGTCCCTTAATCAGCCCCAGCATTTT,.,TRBV5-6,.,TRBJ1-5
CASSNLSGRNQPQHF,TGTGCCAGCAGTAACCTAAGCGGTCGCAATCAGCCCCAGCATTTT,.,TRBV27,.,TRBJ1-5
CASTTGQGLEETQYF,TGTGCCAGCACGACGGGACAGGGCCTGGAGGAGACCCAGTACTTC,once,TRBV11-2,TRBD1,TRBJ2-5
CSVEKGTGEAFF,TGCAGCGTTGAGAAGGGGACTGGGGAGGCTTTCTTT,.,TRBV29-1,.,TRBJ1-1
CASSQALLAGAAYEQYF,TGTGCCAGCAGCCAAGCGCTACTAGCGGGGGCCGCCTACGAGCAGTACTTC,.,TRBV3-1/TRBV3-2,TRBD2,TRBJ2-7
CASSLGSGLNQPQHF,TGTGCCAGCAGCTTGGGCTCAGGGCTCAATCAGCCCCAGCATTTT,.,TRBV5-5,.,TRBJ1-5
CASSRGTNYGYTF,TGTGCCAGCAGTCGGGGAACTAACTATGGCTACACCTTC,.,TRBV27,.,TRBJ1-2
CASRGSYEQYF,TGTGCCAGTCGAGGGTCCTACGAGCAGTACTTC,many,TRBV6-6,.,TRBJ2-7
CASSIIQGHTEAFF,TGTGCCAGTAGTATAATCCAGGGCCACACTGAAGCTTTCTTT,few,TRBV19,.,TRBJ1-1
CASSQVTGGLGDTQYF,TGTGCCAGCAGCCAAGTAACGGGGGGGCTCGGAGATACGCAGTATTTT,.,TRBV3-1/TRBV3-2,TRBD2,TRBJ2-3
CASSEGGRENTEAFF,TGTGCCAGCAGTGAAGGCGGCAGGGAGAACACTGAAGCTTTCTTT,.,TRBV6-1,.,TRBJ1-1